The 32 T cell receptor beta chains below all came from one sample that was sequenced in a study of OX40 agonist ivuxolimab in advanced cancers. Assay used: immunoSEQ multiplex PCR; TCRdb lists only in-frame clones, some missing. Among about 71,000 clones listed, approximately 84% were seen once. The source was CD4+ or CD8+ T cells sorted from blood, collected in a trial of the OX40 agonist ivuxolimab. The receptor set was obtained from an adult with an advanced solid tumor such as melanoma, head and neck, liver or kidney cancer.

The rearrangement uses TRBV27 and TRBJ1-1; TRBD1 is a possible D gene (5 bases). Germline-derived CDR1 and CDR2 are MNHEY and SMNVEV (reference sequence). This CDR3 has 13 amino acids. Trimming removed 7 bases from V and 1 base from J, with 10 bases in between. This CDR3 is CASTGQGNTEAFF. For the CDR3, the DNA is TGTGCCAGCACGGGCCAGGGGAACACTGAAGCTTTCTTT.

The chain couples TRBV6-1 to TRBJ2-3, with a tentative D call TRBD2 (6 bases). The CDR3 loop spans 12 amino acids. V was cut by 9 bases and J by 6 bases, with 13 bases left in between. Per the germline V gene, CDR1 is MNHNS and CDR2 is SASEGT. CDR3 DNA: TGTGCCAGTAGGGGTGCGGGGGATACGCAGTATTTT. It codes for CASRGAGDTQYF.

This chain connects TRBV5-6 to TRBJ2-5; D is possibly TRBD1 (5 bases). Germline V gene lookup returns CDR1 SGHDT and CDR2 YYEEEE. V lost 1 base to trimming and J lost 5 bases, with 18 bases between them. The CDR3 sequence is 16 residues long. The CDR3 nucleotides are TGTGCCAGCAGCTTGTACCGCAGGATGGGGCAGGAGACCCAGTACTTC. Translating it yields CASSLYRRMGQETQYF.

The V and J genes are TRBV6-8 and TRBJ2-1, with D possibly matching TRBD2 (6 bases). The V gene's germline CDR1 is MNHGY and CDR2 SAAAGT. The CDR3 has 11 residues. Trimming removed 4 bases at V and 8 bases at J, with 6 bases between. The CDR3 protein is CASSWGDEQFF. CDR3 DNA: TGTGCCAGCAGTTGGGGGGATGAGCAGTTCTTC.

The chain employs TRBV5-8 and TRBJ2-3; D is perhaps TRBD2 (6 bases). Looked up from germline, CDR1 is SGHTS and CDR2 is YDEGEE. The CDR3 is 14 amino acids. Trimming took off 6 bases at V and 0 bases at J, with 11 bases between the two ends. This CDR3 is CASTRRGSTDTQYF. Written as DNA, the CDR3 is TGTGCCAGCACTAGGCGGGGTAGCACAGATACGCAGTATTTT.

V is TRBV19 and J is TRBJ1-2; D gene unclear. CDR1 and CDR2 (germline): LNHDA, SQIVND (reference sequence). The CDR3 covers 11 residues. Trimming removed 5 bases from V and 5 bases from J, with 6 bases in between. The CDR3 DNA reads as TGTGCCAGTAGTGTACAGTATGGCTACACCTTC. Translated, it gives CASSVQYGYTF. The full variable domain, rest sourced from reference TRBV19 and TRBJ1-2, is DGGITQSPKYLFRKEGQNVTLSCEQNLNHDAMYWYRQDPGQGLRLIYYSQIVNDFQKGDIAEGYSVSREKKESFPLTVTSAQKNPTAFYLCASSVQYGYTFGSGTRLTVV.

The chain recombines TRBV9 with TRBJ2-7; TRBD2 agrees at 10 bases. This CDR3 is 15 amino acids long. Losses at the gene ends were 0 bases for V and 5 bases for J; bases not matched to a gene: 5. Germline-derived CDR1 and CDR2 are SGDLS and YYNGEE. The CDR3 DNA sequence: TGTGCCAGCAGCGTAGAGGGACTAGCGACCAACGAGCAGTACTTC. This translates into CASSVEGLATNEQYF.

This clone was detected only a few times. The CDR3 DNA reads as TGTGCCAGCAGTTACGCCAGCGGGAGCGGTCAGCCCCAGCATTTT. Translation: CASSYASGSGQPQHF. The V and J genes are TRBV6-5 and TRBJ1-5, with D unclear. V was pared by 2 bases and J by 6 bases, with 14 bases between. Germline-derived CDR1 and CDR2 are MNHEY and SVGAGI. The CDR3 consists of 15 residues.

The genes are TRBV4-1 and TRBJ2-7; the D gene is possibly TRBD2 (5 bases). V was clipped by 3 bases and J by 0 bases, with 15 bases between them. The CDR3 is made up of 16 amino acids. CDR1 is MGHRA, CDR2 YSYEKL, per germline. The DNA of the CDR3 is TGCGCCAGCAGCCATAGGTCCGGGGAAACCTCCTACGAGCAGTACGTC. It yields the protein CASSHRSGETSYEQYV.

The CDR3 sequence: CASSDRLAQFF. DNA for the CDR3: TGTGCCAGCAGTGACCGACTAGCGCAGTTCTTC. J is TRBJ2-1 and V is TRBV6-5; TRBD2 agrees at 7 bases. Germline V CDR1 and CDR2: MNHEY, SVGAGI. The CDR3 is made up of 11 amino acids. V lost 5 bases, J lost 12 bases, and 4 bases stayed unmatched.

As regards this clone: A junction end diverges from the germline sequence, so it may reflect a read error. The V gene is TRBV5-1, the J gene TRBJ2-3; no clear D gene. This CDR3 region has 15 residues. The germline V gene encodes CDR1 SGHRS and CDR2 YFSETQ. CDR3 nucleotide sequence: TGCGCCAGCAGCTTGGTTGCTGCAGGCACGGATACGCAGTATTTT. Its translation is CASSLVAAGTDTQYF.

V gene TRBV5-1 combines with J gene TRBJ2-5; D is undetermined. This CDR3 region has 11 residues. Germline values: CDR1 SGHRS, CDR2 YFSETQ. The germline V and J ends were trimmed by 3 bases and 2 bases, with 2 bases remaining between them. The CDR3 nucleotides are TGCGCCAGCAGCTCGCAAGAGACCCAGTACTTC. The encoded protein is CASSSQETQYF.

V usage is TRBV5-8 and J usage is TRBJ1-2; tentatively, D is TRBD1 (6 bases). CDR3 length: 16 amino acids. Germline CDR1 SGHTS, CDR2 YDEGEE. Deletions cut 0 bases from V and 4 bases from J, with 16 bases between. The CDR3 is CASSLDRVVSSYGYTF. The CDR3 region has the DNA TGTGCCAGCAGCTTGGACAGGGTTGTAAGTAGCTATGGCTACACCTTC.

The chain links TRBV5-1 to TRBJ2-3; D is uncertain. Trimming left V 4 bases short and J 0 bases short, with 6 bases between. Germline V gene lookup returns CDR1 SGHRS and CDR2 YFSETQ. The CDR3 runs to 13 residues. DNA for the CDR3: TGCGCCAGCAGCGACCAAAGCACAGATACGCAGTATTTT. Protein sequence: CASSDQSTDTQYF.

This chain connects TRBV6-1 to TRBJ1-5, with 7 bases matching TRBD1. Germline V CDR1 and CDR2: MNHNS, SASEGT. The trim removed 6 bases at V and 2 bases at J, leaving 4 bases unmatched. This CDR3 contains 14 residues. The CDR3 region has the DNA TGTGCCAGCAGCCTACAGGGGCGCAATCAGCCCCAGCATTTT. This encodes CASSLQGRNQPQHF.

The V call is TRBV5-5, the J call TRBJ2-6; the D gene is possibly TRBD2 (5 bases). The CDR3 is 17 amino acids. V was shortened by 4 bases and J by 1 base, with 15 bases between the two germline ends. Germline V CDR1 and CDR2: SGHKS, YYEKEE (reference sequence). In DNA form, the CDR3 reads TGTGCCAGCAGCGCCGAGCTAGCCCATTCTGGGGCCAACGTCCTGACTTTC. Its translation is CASSAELAHSGANVLTF.

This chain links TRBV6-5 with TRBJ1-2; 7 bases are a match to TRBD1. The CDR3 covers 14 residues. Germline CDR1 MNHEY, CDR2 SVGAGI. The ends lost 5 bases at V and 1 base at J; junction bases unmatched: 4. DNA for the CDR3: TGTGCCAGCAGTCCGGACAGGAGTAACTATGGCTACACCTTC. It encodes CASSPDRSNYGYTF.

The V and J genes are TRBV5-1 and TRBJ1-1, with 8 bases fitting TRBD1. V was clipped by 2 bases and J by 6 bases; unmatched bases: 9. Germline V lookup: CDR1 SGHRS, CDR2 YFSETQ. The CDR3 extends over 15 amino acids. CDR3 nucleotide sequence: TGCGCCAGCAGCTTTGGGACAGGTGTAACCCCTGAAGCTTTCTTT. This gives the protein CASSFGTGVTPEAFF. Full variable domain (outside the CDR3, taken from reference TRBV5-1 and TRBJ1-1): KAGVTQTPRYLIKTRGQQVTLSCSPISGHRSVSWYQQTPGQGLQFLFEYFSETQRNKGNFPGRFSGRQFSNSRSEMNVSTLELGDSALYLCASSFGTGVTPEAFFGQGTRLTVV.

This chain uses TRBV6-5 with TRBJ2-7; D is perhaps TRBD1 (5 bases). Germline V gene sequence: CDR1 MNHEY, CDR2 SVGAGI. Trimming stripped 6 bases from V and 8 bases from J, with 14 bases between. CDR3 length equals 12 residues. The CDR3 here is CASRDRSTKQYV. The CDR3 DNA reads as TGTGCCAGCAGAGACAGATCTACGAAGCAGTACGTC.

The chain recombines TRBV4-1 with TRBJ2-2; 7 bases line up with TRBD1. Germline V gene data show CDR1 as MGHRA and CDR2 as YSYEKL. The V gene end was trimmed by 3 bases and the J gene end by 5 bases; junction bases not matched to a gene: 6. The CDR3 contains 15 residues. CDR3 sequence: CASSQTDRDTGELFF. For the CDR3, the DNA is TGCGCCAGCAGCCAGACCGACAGGGATACCGGGGAGCTGTTTTTT.

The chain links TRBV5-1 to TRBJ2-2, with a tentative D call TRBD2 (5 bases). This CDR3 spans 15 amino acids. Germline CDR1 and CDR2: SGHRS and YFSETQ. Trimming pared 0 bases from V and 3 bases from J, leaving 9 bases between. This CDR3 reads CASSLDVGDTGELFF. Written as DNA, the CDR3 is TGCGCCAGCAGCTTGGATGTCGGGGACACCGGGGAGCTGTTTTTT.

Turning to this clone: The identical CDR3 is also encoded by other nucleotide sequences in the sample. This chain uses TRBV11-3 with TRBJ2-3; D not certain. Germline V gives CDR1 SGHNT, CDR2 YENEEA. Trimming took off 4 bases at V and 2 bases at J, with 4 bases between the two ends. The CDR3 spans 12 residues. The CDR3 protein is CASSSHTDTQYF. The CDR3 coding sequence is TGTGCCAGCAGCTCGCACACAGATACGCAGTATTTT.

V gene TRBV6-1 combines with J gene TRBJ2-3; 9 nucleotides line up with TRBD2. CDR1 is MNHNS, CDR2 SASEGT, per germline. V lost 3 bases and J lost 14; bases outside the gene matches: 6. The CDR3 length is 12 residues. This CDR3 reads CASSDLAGGSYF. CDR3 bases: TGTGCCAGCAGTGATCTTGCGGGGGGGTCGTATTTT.

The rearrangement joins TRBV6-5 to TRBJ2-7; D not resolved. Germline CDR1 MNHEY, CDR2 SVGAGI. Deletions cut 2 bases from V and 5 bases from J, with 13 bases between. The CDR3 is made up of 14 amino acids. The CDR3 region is CASSYTKWSHEQYV. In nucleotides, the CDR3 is TGTGCCAGCAGTTACACCAAGTGGAGTCACGAGCAGTACGTC.

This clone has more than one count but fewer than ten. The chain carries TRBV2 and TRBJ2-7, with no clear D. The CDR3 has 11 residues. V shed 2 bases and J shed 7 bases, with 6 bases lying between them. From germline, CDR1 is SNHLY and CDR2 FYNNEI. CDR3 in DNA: TGTGCCAGCAGTGAATCCTGGGAGCAGTACGTC. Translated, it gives CASSESWEQYV.

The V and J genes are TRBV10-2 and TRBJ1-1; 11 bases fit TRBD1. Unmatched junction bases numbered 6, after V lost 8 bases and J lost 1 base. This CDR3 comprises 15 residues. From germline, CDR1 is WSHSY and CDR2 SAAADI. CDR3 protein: CASQGQGVGNTEAFF. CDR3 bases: TGCGCCAGCCAGGGACAGGGGGTAGGGAACACTGAAGCTTTCTTT.

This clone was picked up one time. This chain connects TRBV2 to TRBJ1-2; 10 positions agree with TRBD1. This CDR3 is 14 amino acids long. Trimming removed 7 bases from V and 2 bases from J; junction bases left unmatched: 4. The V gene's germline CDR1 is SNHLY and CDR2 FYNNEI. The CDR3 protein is CASTLDRGNYGYTF. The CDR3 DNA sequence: TGTGCCAGCACACTGGACAGGGGGAACTATGGCTACACCTTC.

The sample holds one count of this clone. In DNA form, the CDR3 reads TGTGCCAGCAGTGAATTGGGTAATGGCTACACCTTC. This gives the protein CASSELGNGYTF. The chain uses TRBV2 and TRBJ1-2; D not resolved. Germline V gene sequence: CDR1 SNHLY, CDR2 FYNNEI. This CDR3 comprises 12 residues. V shed 2 bases and J shed 6 bases, with 7 bases lying between them.

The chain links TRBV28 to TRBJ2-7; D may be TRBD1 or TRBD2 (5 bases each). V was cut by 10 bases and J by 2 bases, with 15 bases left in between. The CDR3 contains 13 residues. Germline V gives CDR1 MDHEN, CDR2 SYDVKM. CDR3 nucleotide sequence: TGTGCCATACAAAATCTGGGGGCCTACGAGCAGTACGTC. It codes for CAIQNLGAYEQYV.

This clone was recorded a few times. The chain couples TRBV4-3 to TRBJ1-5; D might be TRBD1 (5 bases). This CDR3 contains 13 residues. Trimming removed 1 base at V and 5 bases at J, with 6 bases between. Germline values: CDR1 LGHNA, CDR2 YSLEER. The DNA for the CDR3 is TGCGCCAGCAGCCAAGTACAGGATCAGCCCCAGCATTTT. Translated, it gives CASSQVQDQPQHF.

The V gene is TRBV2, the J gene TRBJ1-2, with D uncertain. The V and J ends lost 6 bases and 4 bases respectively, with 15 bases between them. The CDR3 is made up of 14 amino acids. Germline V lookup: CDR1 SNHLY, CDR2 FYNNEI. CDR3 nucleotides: TGTGCCAGCAGCTTAATAGGGTCAGGCTATGGCTACACCTTC. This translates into CASSLIGSGYGYTF.

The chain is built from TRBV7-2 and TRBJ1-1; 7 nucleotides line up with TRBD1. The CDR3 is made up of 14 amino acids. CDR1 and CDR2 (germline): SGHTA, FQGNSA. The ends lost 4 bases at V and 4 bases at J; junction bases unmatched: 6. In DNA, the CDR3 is TGTGCCAGCAGCTGGGGGACAGAACCCACTGAAGCTTTCTTT. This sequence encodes CASSWGTEPTEAFF.